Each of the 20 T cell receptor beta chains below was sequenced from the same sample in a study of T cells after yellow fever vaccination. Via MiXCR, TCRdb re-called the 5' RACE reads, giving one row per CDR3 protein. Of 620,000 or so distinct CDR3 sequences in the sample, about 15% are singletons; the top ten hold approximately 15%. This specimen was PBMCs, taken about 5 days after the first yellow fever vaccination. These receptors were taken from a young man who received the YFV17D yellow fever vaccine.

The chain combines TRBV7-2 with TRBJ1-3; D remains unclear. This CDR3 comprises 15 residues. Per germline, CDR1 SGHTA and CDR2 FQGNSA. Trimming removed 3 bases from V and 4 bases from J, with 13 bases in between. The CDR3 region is CASSFNSVTGNTIYF. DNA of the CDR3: TGTGCCAGCAGCTTTAATTCCGTAACGGGAAACACCATATATTTT.

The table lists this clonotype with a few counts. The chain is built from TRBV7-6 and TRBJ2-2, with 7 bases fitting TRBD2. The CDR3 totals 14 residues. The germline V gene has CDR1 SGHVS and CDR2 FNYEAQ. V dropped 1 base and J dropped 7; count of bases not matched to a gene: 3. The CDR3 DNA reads TGTGCCAGCAGCTTAGTTCGCGGGAGCGGGGAGCTGTTTTTT. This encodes CASSLVRGSGELFF.

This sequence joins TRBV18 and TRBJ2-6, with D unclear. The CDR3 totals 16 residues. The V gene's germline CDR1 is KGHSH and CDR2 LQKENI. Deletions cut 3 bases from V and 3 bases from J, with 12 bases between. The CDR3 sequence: CASSPPRGLGANVLTF. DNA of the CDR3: TGTGCCAGCTCACCCCCCCGTGGGCTTGGGGCCAACGTCCTGACTTTC.

The CDR3 DNA follows: TGTGCTAGTGGTTTGGAACAGGGAACTGAAGCTTTCTTT. As protein: CASGLEQGTEAFF. V is TRBV12-5 and J is TRBJ1-1; tentatively, D is TRBD1 (6 bases). The V end was cut by 1 base, the J end by 5 bases, with 8 bases between. The germline gives CDR1 LGHNT, CDR2 FRNRAP. CDR3 length: 13 amino acids.

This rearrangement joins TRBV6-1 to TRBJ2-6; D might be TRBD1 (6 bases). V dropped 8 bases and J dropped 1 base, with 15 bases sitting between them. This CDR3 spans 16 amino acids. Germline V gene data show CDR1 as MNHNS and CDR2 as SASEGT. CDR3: CASLRRGLSGANVLTF. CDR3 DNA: TGTGCCAGCCTGCGCAGGGGCCTTTCTGGGGCCAACGTCCTGACTTTC.

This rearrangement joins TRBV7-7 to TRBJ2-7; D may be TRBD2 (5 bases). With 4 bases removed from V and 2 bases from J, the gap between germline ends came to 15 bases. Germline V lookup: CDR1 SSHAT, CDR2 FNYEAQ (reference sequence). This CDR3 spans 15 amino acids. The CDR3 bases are TGTGCCAGCAGCTCCTACCCCGGGGAAGCCTACGAGCAGTACTTC. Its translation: CASSSYPGEAYEQYF. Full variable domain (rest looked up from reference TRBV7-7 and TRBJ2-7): GAGVSQSPRYKVTKRGQDVTLRCDPISSHATLYWYQQALGQGPEFLTYFNYEAQPDKSGLPSDRFSAERPEGSISTLTIQRTEQRDSAMYRCASSSYPGEAYEQYFGPGTRLTVT.

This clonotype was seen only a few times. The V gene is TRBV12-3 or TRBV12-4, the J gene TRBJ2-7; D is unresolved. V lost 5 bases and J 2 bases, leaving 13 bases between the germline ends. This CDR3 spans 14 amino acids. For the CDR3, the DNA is TGTGCCAGCAGTCAGCCACCGACTGCCTACGAGCAGTACGTC. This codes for CASSQPPTAYEQYV.

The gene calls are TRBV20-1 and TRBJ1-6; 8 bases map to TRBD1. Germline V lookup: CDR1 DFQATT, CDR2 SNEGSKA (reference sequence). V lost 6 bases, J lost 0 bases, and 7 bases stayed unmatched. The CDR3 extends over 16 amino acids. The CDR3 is CSAQDRASSYNSPLHF. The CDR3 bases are TGCAGTGCACAGGACAGGGCCAGCTCCTATAATTCACCCCTCCACTTT.

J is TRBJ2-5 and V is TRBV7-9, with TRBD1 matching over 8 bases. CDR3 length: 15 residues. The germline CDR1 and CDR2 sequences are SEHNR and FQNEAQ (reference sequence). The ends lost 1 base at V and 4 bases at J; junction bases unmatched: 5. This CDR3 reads CASSLVSRGRETQYF. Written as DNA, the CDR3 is TGTGCCAGCAGCTTAGTAAGCAGGGGGCGAGAGACCCAGTACTTC.

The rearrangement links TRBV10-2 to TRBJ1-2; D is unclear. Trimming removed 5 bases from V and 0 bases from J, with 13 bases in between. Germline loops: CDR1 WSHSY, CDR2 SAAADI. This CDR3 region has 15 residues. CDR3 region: CASSSKGSSNYGYTF. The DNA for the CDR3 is TGCGCCAGCAGTAGTAAAGGCTCTTCTAACTATGGCTACACCTTC.

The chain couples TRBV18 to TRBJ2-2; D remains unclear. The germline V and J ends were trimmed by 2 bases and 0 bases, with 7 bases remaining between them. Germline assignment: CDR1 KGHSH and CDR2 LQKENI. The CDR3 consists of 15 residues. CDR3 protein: CASSPAHTNTGELFF. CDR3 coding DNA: TGTGCCAGCTCACCAGCCCACACGAACACCGGGGAGCTGTTTTTT.

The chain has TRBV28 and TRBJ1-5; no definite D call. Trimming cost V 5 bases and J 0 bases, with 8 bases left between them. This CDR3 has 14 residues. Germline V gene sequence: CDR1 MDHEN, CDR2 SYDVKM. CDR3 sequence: CASSRELSNQPQHF. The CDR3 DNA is TGTGCCAGCAGTCGGGAGCTTAGCAATCAGCCCCAGCATTTT.

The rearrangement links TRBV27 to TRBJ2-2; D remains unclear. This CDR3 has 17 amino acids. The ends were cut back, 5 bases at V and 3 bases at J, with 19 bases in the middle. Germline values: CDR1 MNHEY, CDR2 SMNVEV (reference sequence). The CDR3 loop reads CASSLPCPSRDTGELFF. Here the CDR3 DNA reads TGTGCCAGCAGTCTCCCCTGCCCGAGCCGGGACACCGGGGAGCTGTTTTTT.

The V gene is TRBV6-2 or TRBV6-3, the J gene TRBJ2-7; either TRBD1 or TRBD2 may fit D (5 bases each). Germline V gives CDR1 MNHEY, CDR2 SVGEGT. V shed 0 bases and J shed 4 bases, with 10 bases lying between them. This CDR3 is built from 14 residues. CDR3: CASSYSGDGYEQYV. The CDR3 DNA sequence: TGTGCCAGCAGTTACTCGGGGGACGGTTACGAGCAGTACGTC.

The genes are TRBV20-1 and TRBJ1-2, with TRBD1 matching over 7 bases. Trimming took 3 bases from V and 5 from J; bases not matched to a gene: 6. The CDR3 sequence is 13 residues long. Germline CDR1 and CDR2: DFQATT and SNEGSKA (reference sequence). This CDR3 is CSARGDRAYGYTF. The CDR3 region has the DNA TGCAGTGCTAGGGGGGACAGAGCTTATGGCTACACCTTC.

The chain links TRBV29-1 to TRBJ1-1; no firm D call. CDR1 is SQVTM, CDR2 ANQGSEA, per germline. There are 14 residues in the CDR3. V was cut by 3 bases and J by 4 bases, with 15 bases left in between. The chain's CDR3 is CSVDAVGEVTEAFF. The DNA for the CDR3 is TGCAGCGTTGATGCGGTGGGCGAGGTCACTGAAGCTTTCTTT.

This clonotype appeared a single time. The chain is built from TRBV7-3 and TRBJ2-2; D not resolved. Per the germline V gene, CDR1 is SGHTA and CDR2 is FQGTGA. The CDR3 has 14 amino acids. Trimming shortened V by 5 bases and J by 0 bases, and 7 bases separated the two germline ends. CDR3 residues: CASSPDANTGELFF. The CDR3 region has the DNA TGTGCCAGCAGCCCGGACGCGAACACCGGGGAGCTGTTTTTT.

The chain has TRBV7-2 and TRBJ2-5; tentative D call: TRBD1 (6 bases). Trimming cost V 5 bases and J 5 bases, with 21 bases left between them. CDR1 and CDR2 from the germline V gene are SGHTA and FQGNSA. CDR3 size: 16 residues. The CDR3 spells CASSPDARTGLETQYF. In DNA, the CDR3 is TGTGCCAGCAGCCCAGACGCCCGAACAGGGTTGGAGACCCAGTACTTC.

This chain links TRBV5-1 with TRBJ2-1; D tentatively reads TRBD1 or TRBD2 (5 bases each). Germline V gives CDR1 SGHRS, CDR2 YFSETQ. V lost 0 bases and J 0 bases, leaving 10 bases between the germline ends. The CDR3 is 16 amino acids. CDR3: CASSLGGDPSYNEQFF. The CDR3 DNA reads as TGCGCCAGCAGCTTGGGAGGGGACCCCTCCTACAATGAGCAGTTCTTC. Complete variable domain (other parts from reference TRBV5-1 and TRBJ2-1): KAGVTQTPRYLIKTRGQQVTLSCSPISGHRSVSWYQQTPGQGLQFLFEYFSETQRNKGNFPGRFSGRQFSNSRSEMNVSTLELGDSALYLCASSLGGDPSYNEQFFGPGTRLTVL.

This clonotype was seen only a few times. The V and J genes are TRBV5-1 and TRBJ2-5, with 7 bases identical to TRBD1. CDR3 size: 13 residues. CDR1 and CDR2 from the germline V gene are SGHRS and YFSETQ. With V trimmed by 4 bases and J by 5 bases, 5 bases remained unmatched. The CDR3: CASSTDRAETQYF. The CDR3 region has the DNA TGCGCCAGCAGCACTGACAGGGCGGAGACCCAGTACTTC.